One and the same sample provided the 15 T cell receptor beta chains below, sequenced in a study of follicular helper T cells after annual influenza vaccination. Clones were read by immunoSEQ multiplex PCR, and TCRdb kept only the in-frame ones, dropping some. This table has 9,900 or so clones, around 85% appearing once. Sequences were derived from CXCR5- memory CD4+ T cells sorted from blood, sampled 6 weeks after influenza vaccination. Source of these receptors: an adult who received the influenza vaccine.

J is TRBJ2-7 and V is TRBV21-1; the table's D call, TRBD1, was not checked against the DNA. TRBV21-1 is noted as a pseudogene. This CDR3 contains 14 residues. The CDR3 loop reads CASSRRGKTYEQYF. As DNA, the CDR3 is TGTGCCAGTTCCAGAAGGGGGAAGACCTACGAGCAGTACTTC.

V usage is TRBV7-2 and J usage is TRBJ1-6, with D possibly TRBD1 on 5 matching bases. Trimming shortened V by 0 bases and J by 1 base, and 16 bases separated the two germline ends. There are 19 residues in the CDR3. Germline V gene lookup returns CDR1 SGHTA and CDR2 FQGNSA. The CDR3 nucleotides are TGTGCCAGCAGCTTAGCGATTTCCCAGGGAATGTCCTATAATTCACCCCTCCACTTT. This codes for CASSLAISQGMSYNSPLHF.

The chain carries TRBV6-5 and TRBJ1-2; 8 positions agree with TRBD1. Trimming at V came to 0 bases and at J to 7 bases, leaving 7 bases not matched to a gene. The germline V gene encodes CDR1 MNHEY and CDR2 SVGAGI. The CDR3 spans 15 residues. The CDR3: CASSYSAGGLGGYTF. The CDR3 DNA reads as TGTGCCAGCAGTTACTCGGCAGGGGGCTTGGGTGGCTACACCTTC.

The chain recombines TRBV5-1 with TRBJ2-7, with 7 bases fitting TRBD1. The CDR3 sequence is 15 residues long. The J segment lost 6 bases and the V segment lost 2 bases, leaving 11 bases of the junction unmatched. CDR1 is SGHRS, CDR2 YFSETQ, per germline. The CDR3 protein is CASSLSAGTVSEQYF. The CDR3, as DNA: TGCGCCAGCAGCTTATCCGCCGGGACAGTTTCCGAGCAGTACTTC.

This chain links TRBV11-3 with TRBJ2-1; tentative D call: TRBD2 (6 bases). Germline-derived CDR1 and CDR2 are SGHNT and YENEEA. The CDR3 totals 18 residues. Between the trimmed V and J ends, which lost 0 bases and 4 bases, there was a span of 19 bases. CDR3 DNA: TGTGCCAGCAGCTTAGAAGTCGGTCTACTAGCCCTATACAATGAGCAGTTCTTC. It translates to CASSLEVGLLALYNEQFF.

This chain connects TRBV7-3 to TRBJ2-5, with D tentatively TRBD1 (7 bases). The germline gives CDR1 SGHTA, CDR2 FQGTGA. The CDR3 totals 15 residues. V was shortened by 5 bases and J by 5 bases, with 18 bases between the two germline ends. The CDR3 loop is CASSPQKTGRETQYF. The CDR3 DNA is TGTGCCAGCAGCCCACAGAAGACAGGGAGGGAGACCCAGTACTTC.

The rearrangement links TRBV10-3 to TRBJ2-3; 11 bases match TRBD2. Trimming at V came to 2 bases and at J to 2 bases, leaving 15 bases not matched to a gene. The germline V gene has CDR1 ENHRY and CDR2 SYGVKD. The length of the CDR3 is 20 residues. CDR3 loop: CAISEPFSRLAGGITDTQYF. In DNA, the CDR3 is TGTGCCATCAGTGAGCCATTCTCTCGCTTAGCGGGGGGGATCACAGATACGCAGTATTTT.

CDR3 nucleotide sequence: TGTGCCAGCCTAAGGCAGGCCGATCAGCCCCAGCATTTT. This gives the protein CASLRQADQPQHF. The gene calls are TRBV21-1 and TRBJ1-5; the table's D call, TRBD1, was not checked against the DNA. TRBV21-1 is reported as a pseudogene. There are 13 residues in the CDR3.

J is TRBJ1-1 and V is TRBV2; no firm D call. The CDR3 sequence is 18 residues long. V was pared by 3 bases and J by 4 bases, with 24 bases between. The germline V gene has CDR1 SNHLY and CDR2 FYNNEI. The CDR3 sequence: CASSEHLGGGKDGTEAFF. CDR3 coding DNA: TGTGCCAGCAGTGAGCATCTGGGAGGAGGGAAAGACGGCACTGAAGCTTTCTTT.

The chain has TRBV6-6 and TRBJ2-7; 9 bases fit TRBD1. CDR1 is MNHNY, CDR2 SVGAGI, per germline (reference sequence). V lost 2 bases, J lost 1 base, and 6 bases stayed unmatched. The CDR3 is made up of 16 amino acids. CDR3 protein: CASSYATGTGSYEQYF. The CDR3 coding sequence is TGTGCCAGCAGTTACGCGACCGGGACAGGGTCCTACGAGCAGTACTTC.

The CDR3 DNA is TGCGCCAGCAGCCCGGGACAGGGGGGAGAGCAGTTCTTC. Translated: CASSPGQGGEQFF. The gene calls are TRBV5-1 and TRBJ2-1; 11 bases agree with TRBD1. This CDR3 contains 13 residues. V shed 4 bases, J shed 10 bases, and the junction held 4 bases outside the gene matches. The V gene's germline CDR1 is SGHRS and CDR2 YFSETQ. Variable domain in full (rest from reference TRBV5-1 and TRBJ2-1): KAGVTQTPRYLIKTRGQQVTLSCSPISGHRSVSWYQQTPGQGLQFLFEYFSETQRNKGNFPGRFSGRQFSNSRSEMNVSTLELGDSALYLCASSPGQGGEQFFGPGTRLTVL.

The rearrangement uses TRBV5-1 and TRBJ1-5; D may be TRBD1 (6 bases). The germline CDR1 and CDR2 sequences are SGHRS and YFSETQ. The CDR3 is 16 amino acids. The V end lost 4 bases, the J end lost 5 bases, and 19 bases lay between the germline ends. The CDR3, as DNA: TGCGCCAGCAGCCCGGGAGGGACACCGGCAGATCAGCCCCAGCATTTT. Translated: CASSPGGTPADQPQHF.

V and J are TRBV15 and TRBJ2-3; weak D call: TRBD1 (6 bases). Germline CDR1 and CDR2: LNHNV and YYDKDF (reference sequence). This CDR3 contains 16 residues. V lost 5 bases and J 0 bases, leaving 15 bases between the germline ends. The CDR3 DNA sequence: TGTGCCACCAGCGGATATCAGGGGCCTAGCACAGATACGCAGTATTTT. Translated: CATSGYQGPSTDTQYF.

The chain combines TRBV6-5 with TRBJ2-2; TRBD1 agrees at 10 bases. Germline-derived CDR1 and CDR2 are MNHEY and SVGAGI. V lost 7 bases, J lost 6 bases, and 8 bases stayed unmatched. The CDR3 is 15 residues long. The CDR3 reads CASIFRDRGPGELFF. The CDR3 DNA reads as TGTGCCAGCATTTTCCGGGACAGGGGCCCCGGGGAGCTGTTTTTT.

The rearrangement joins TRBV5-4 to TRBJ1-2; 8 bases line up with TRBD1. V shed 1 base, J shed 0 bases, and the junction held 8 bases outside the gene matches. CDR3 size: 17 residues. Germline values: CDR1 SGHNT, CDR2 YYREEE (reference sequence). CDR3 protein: CASSLLGQGYSNYGYTF. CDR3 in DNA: TGTGCCAGCAGCTTGTTAGGACAGGGATACTCTAACTATGGCTACACCTTC.